This section outlines one TCR beta chain sequence together with its context. TCRdb's table, derived via immunoSEQ multiplex PCR, lists solely in-frame clones and lacks some. The data contain under 60,000 clones, 75% to 90% of them singletons. This sample is part of a study of blood T cell repertoires in COVID-19. The germline CDR1 and CDR2 sequences are LNHDA and SQIVND (reference sequence). V was pared by 5 bases and J by 0 bases, with 14 bases between. CDR3 length equals 16 residues. The chain links TRBV19 to TRBJ2-1; tentatively, D is TRBD2 (6 bases). The sequence came from a human donor in a cohort sampled during active COVID-19. The specimen sequenced was peripheral blood. The CDR3 DNA reads as TGTGCCAGTAGTCCCGAGGGAGGCTTCTCCTACAATGAGCAGTTCTTC. Amino acid sequence: CASSPEGGFSYNEQFF.